The 9 T cell receptor beta chains below come from one sample, sequenced in a study of T cells in Graves' hyperthyroidism and ophthalmopathy. Amplification yielded TCR beta CDR3 regions, with RNA transcripts as the source. First-round RT-PCR targeting the TCR CDR3 was performed with the HTBI primer set. TCRdb used MiXCR to reprocess the multiplex PCR reads, holding one entry per CDR3 protein. Of about 400,000 distinct CDR3 sequences detected, about an eighth appear once; the ten largest clones hold approximately 29%. The sequencing sample was made of blood. The receptors were gathered from a man aged 50-59 years with Graves' ophthalmopathy.

The chain is built from TRBV5-6 and TRBJ2-1, with 9 positions matching TRBD1. Germline V gene lookup returns CDR1 SGHDT and CDR2 YYEEEE. The CDR3 is made up of 17 amino acids. Losses at the gene ends were 0 bases for V and 6 bases for J; bases not matched to a gene: 10. The CDR3: CASSLGLGQGILNEQFF. The CDR3 nucleotides are TGTGCCAGCAGCTTGGGACTGGGACAGGGTATACTCAATGAGCAGTTCTTC.

This clonotype was picked up many times. This chain uses TRBV20-1 with TRBJ2-3; 7 nucleotides match TRBD2. Looked up from germline, CDR1 is DFQATT and CDR2 is SNEGSKA (reference sequence). With V trimmed by 4 bases and J by 4 bases, 8 bases remained unmatched. This CDR3 region has 14 residues. The CDR3 reads CSATGAGVADTQYF. The CDR3 nucleotides read TGCAGTGCTACTGGGGCGGGAGTGGCAGATACGCAGTATTTT.

This clonotype was seen many times. V gene TRBV4-1 combines with J gene TRBJ2-2; 9 positions match TRBD1. This CDR3 is built from 16 residues. From germline, CDR1 is MGHRA and CDR2 YSYEKL. J was trimmed by 5 bases and V by 0 bases; bases with no gene match: 4. CDR3 DNA sequence: TGCGCCAGCAGCCAAGAGGGACAGGGCGGGACCGGGGAGCTGTTTTTT. Protein product: CASSQEGQGGTGELFF.

A few counts support this clonotype. V gene TRBV28 combines with J gene TRBJ2-2; D might be TRBD2 (6 bases). Trimming pared 1 base from V and 6 bases from J, leaving 12 bases between. The length of the CDR3 is 15 residues. Looked up from germline, CDR1 is MDHEN and CDR2 is SYDVKM. CDR3 sequence: CASSLSGPGAGELFF. In nucleotides, the CDR3 is TGTGCCAGCAGTTTATCGGGGCCGGGGGCCGGGGAGCTGTTTTTT.

To note about this clonotype: Given a much more abundant clone one base away, this may be a read error. The CDR3 DNA reads TGTGCCAGCAGTCCCCGGACGAGTAGGCTCCTTGAGGTGAACGAGCAGTACTTC. Residues: CASSPRTSRLLEVNEQYF. The V call is TRBV27, the J call TRBJ2-7, with unresolved D. The germline V and J ends were trimmed by 5 bases and 5 bases, with 28 bases remaining between them. This CDR3 comprises 18 residues. Per the germline V gene, CDR1 is MNHEY and CDR2 is SMNVEV (reference sequence).

This rearrangement joins TRBV19 to TRBJ2-1; 8 nucleotides align to TRBD1. Germline V gives CDR1 LNHDA, CDR2 SQIVND (reference sequence). CDR3 length: 15 residues. The V segment lost 5 bases and the J segment 1 base; nucleotides outside the gene matches: 4. The CDR3 region is CASSQDRASYNEQFF. The CDR3 nucleotides read TGTGCCAGTAGTCAGGACAGGGCTTCCTACAATGAGCAGTTCTTC. The full variable domain, rest sourced from reference TRBV19 and TRBJ2-1, is DGGITQSPKYLFRKEGQNVTLSCEQNLNHDAMYWYRQDPGQGLRLIYYSQIVNDFQKGDIAEGYSVSREKKESFPLTVTSAQKNPTAFYLCASSQDRASYNEQFFGPGTRLTVL.

This clonotype was seen many times. CDR3 protein: CASSWGRTDTQYF. CDR3 bases: TGTGCCAGCTCATGGGGGAGGACAGATACGCAGTATTTT. This chain links TRBV18 with TRBJ2-3; possible D gene TRBD2, 6 bases. CDR3 length: 13 amino acids. The germline V and J ends were trimmed by 5 bases and 3 bases, with 9 bases remaining between them. Per germline, CDR1 KGHSH and CDR2 LQKENI.

This clonotype was recorded a few times. This rearrangement joins TRBV4-1 to TRBJ1-3; 7 bases are shared with TRBD1. The CDR3 runs to 16 residues. V was pared by 5 bases and J by 3 bases, with 10 bases of the junction left unmatched. Per germline, CDR1 MGHRA and CDR2 YSYEKL. The CDR3: CASSIPGQLSGNTIYF. The CDR3 DNA reads TGCGCCAGCAGCATCCCGGGACAGCTCAGTGGAAACACCATATATTTT.

This clonotype was seen many times. The chain uses TRBV11-3 and TRBJ2-1; D unresolved. Germline V gene sequence: CDR1 SGHNT, CDR2 YENEEA. The germline V and J ends were trimmed by 1 base and 10 bases, with 11 bases remaining between them. The CDR3 extends over 13 amino acids. In nucleotides, the CDR3 is TGTGCCAGCAGCTTAGGCGTTCTGCAAGAGCAGTTCTTC. Protein product: CASSLGVLQEQFF.